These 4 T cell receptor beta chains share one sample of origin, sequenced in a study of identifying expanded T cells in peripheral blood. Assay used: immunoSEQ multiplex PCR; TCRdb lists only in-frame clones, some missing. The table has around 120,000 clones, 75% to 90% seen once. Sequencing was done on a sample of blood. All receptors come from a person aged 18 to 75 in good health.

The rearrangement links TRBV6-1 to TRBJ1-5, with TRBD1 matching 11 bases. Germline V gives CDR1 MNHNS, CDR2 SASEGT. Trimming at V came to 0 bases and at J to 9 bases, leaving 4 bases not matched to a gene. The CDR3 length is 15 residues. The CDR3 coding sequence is TGTGCCAGCAGTGAAGCGGGACAGGGGGATTGGCCCCAGCATTTT. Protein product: CASSEAGQGDWPQHF.

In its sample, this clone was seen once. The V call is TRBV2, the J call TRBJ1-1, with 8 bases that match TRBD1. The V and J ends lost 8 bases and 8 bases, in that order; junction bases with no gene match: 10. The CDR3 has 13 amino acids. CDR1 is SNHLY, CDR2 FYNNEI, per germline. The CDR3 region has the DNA TGTGCCAGCCCTCCGGAACGGGACAGGGAAGCTTTCTTT. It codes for CASPPERDREAFF.

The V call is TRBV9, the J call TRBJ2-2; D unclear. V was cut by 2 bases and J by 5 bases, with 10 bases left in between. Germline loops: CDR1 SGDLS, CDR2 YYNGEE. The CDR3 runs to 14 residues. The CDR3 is CASSVFRVTGELFF. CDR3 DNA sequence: TGTGCCAGCAGCGTTTTTAGGGTAACCGGGGAGCTGTTTTTT.

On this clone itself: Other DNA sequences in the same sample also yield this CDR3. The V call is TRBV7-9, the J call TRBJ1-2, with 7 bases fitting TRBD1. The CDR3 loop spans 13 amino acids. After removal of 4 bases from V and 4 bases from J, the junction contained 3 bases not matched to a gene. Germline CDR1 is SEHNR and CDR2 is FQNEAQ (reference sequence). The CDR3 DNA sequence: TGTGCCAGCAGCTCCGGGACAGCCTATGGCTACACCTTC. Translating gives CASSSGTAYGYTF.